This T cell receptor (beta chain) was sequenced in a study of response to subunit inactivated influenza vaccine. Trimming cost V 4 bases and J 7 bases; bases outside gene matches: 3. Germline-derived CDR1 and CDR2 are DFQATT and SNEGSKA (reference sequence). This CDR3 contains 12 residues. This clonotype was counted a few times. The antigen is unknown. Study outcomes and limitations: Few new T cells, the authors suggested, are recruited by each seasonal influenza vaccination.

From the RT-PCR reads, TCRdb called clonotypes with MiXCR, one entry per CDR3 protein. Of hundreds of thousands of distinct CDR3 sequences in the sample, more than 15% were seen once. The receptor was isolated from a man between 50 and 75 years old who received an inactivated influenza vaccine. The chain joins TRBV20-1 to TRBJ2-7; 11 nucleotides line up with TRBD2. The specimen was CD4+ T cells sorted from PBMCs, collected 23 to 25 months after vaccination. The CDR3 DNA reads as TGCAGTGCTATAGCGGGAGGGCAAGAGCAGTACTTC. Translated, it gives CSAIAGGQEQYF.